This entry describes one T cell receptor beta chain. Trimming took 0 bases from V and 8 from J, leaving 15 bases between them. There are 15 residues in the CDR3. Looked up from germline, CDR1 is SGDLS and CDR2 is YYNGEE. The sample belongs to a study of blood T cell repertoires in COVID-19. Turning to the study itself: From the United States, Italy and Spain came samples of acute and convalescent COVID-19.

Method: immunoSEQ multiplex PCR; TCRdb's copy keeps in-frame clones and lacks some. The sample consists of 65,000 to 90,000 clones, 82% of them appearing once. The chain couples TRBV9 to TRBJ1-5; no definite D call. The origin of this receptor is an older woman with acute or convalescent COVID-19. Sequences were obtained from peripheral blood. The CDR3 DNA reads TGTGCCAGCAGCGTAGGCCCAGGTACTGTCGAGCCCCAGCATTTT. It codes for CASSVGPGTVEPQHF.